The TCR beta chain described here comes from a study of TIL therapy for anti-PD-1-resistant metastatic lung cancer. Study outcomes and limitations: Compared with baseline intratumoral T cells, expanded TIL cultures were more clonal and less diverse (approximately 6.4% vs 31%). Patients were highly selected, enriched for treatment-naive, never-smoker and oncogene-addicted cases.

Note on this clone: What it binds is unknown.

The libraries were made with immunoSEQ v3. Measured with immunoSEQ multiplex PCR; TCRdb has only the in-frame clones, and not every one. Of roughly 6,300 clones listed, around three fifths are singletons. Trimming shortened V by 4 bases and J by 4 bases, and 19 bases separated the two germline ends. The germline CDR1 and CDR2 sequences are SGDLS and YYNGEE. This CDR3 contains 16 residues. Time point here: pre-treatment sample, taken before nivolumab and TIL therapy. Pleural nodules or supraclavicular lymph nodes made up most of the excised metastases sampled. Patients were adults with stage 4 NSCLC. The source is a person between 25 and 80 years old with non-small cell lung cancer. The starting material was tumor tissue, obtained at baseline. The chain links TRBV9 to TRBJ2-3; D possibly corresponds to TRBD2 (6 bases). The CDR3 loop is CASSYRDSNPPDTQYF. For the CDR3, the DNA is TGTGCCAGCAGCTACCGGGACTCCAACCCCCCAGATACGCAGTATTTT. The complete variable domain, with remaining parts taken from reference TRBV9 and TRBJ2-3, reads DSGVTQTPKHLITATGQRVTLRCSPRSGDLSVYWYQQSLDQGLQFLIQYYNGEERAKGNILERFSAQQFPDLHSELNLSSLELGDSALYFCASSYRDSNPPDTQYFGPGTRLTVL.